One sample yielded the 16 T cell receptor beta chains listed below, sequenced in a study of blood T cells in healthy people across ages. The use of a sample-barcoded 5' primer and a J-beta primer mix characterized a second PCR of about 7 to 12 cycles. TCRdb reprocessed the 5' RACE reads via MiXCR and lists one record per CDR3 protein. Found here are 580,000 or so distinct CDR3 sequences, roughly 43% of them singletons; the top ten hold just under 25%. The sample was blood. These receptors were collected from a man at least 80 years old in good health.

V usage is TRBV3-1 and J usage is TRBJ2-4; D gene uncertain. Per the germline V gene, CDR1 is LGHDT and CDR2 is YNNKEL (reference sequence). This CDR3 is built from 14 residues. V lost 0 bases to trimming and J lost 4 bases, with 7 bases between them. The CDR3 reads CASSQDNSKNIQYF. The CDR3 coding sequence is TGTGCCAGCAGCCAAGATAACAGTAAAAACATTCAGTACTTC.

CDR3 bases: TGTGCCAGTAGCCCCGGACGGGCCTACGAGCAGTACTTC. Translated, it gives CASSPGRAYEQYF. V and J are TRBV19 and TRBJ2-7; D is unresolved. The CDR3 spans 13 residues. The V and J ends lost 6 bases and 2 bases respectively, with 11 bases between them. The germline gives CDR1 LNHDA, CDR2 SQIVND (reference sequence).

In nucleotides, the CDR3 is TGTGCCAGCAGCCAAACGGGACAGGGGAACTCCGAGCAGTACTTC. Residues: CASSQTGQGNSEQYF. The V gene is TRBV4-2, the J gene TRBJ2-7; TRBD1 matches 10 bases. Germline loops: CDR1 LGHNA, CDR2 YNFKEQ. The CDR3 is 15 residues long. V lost 2 bases and J lost 6; bases outside the gene matches: 7.

The chain carries TRBV6-2 or TRBV6-3 and TRBJ2-6, with 7 bases identical to TRBD2. The germline V gene encodes CDR1 MNHEY and CDR2 SVGEGT. Unmatched junction bases numbered 11, after V lost 6 bases and J lost 0 bases. The CDR3 has 18 residues. CDR3 protein: CASSRRGDSVSGANVLTF. In DNA form, the CDR3 reads TGTGCCAGCAGCCGCCGGGGGGACTCTGTCTCTGGGGCCAACGTCCTGACTTTC.

This chain uses TRBV6-5 with TRBJ1-6; no clear D gene. The CDR3 is made up of 14 amino acids. V was pared by 2 bases and J by 9 bases, with 11 bases between. The germline V gene encodes CDR1 MNHEY and CDR2 SVGAGI. The CDR3 nucleotides read TGTGCCAGCAGTTACGCCCGACAAGGTTCACCCCTCCACTTT. This encodes CASSYARQGSPLHF.

The rearrangement uses TRBV30 and TRBJ2-6, with D possibly TRBD1 on 6 matching bases. Germline V gives CDR1 GTSNPN, CDR2 SVGIG (reference sequence). Trimming removed 1 base at V and 3 bases at J, with 7 bases between. CDR3 length: 14 residues. The CDR3 reads CAWSAGVGANVLTF. In DNA form, the CDR3 reads TGTGCCTGGAGTGCAGGGGTTGGGGCCAACGTCCTGACTTTC.

This clonotype occurred once. V and J are TRBV12-3 or TRBV12-4 and TRBJ2-6, with D perhaps TRBD1 (6 bases). This CDR3 contains 17 residues. Trimming shortened V by 8 bases and J by 0 bases, and 17 bases separated the two germline ends. Here the CDR3 reads CASGNRVASSGANVLTF. In DNA, the CDR3 is TGTGCCAGCGGGAACAGGGTGGCGAGCTCTGGGGCCAACGTCCTGACTTTC.

Remarks on this clonotype: A much larger clone sits a single nucleotide away, making a read error possible. V is TRBV7-9 and J is TRBJ2-1; 11 nucleotides line up with TRBD2. The germline V gene encodes CDR1 SEHNR and CDR2 FQNEAQ (reference sequence). The CDR3 consists of 18 residues. The DNA of the CDR3 is TGTACCAGCAGCTTTCCTAGCGGGAGGACGGGCTCCTACAATGAGCAGTTCTTC. Translation: CTSSFPSGRTGSYNEQFF. The full variable domain, with the rest looked up from reference TRBV7-9 and TRBJ2-1, is DTGVSQNPRHKITKRGQNVTFRCDPISEHNRLYWYRQTLGQGPEFLTYFQNEAQLEKSRLLSDRFSAERPKGSFSTLEIQRTEQGDSAMYLCTSSFPSGRTGSYNEQFFGPGTRLTVL.

The sample holds a few counts of this clonotype. This chain links TRBV20-1 with TRBJ2-1; D is unclear. The CDR3 runs 10 residues. Germline CDR1 reads DFQATT; CDR2 reads SNEGSKA (reference sequence). V dropped 6 bases and J dropped 6 bases, with 6 bases sitting between them. The CDR3 here is CSAPFNEQFF. DNA for the CDR3: TGCAGTGCGCCCTTCAATGAGCAGTTCTTC.

The V and J genes are TRBV19 and TRBJ2-1; D remains unclear. Germline CDR1 and CDR2: LNHDA and SQIVND (reference sequence). V was clipped by 6 bases and J by 10 bases, with 19 bases between them. This CDR3 has 14 residues. The CDR3, as DNA: TGTGCCAGTAGCTTCCCGGGTAGGATGTGGGAGCAGTTCTTC. It is translated as CASSFPGRMWEQFF.

This clonotype occurred a few times. V usage is TRBV3-1 and J usage is TRBJ2-5; D is undetermined. The CDR3 spans 14 residues. Germline-derived CDR1 and CDR2 are LGHDT and YNNKEL (reference sequence). The germline V and J ends were trimmed by 0 bases and 2 bases, with 7 bases remaining between them. In DNA form, the CDR3 reads TGTGCCAGCAGCCAAGAACAGCGACAAGAGACCCAGTACTTC. Translated: CASSQEQRQETQYF.

The V and J genes are TRBV5-1 and TRBJ2-7; TRBD2 matches 7 bases. V dropped 1 base and J dropped 4; count of bases not matched to a gene: 5. Germline-derived CDR1 and CDR2 are SGHRS and YFSETQ. The CDR3 is made up of 14 amino acids. The DNA of the CDR3 is TGCGCCAGCAGCTTGTTTACGGGGGGTTACGAGCAGTACTTC. It encodes CASSLFTGGYEQYF.

Notes on this clonotype: The junction departs from germline at one end; a sequencing error may be responsible. The chain links TRBV25-1 to TRBJ2-1; the D is unclear. The CDR3 extends over 13 amino acids. Germline V lookup: CDR1 MGHDK, CDR2 SYGVNS. The CDR3 DNA follows: TGTGCCGGCAGTGAATCATGGCGAAATGAGCAGTTCTTC. Its protein product is CAGSESWRNEQFF.

V is TRBV7-9 and J is TRBJ1-2; D call uncertain. This CDR3 comprises 15 residues. Germline V lookup: CDR1 SEHNR, CDR2 FQNEAQ (reference sequence). The ends were cut back, 3 bases at V and 0 bases at J, with 11 bases in the middle. DNA of the CDR3: TGTGCCAGCAGCTTTGGGCAGGCCGCTAACTATGGCTACACCTTC. It codes for CASSFGQAANYGYTF.

The chain has TRBV11-2 and TRBJ2-1; 8 positions match TRBD2. V lost 7 bases, J lost 4 bases, and 6 bases stayed unmatched. There are 14 residues in the CDR3. The germline V gene encodes CDR1 SGHAT and CDR2 FQNNGV. The CDR3 sequence: CASTALAGYNEQFF. Written as DNA, the CDR3 is TGTGCCAGCACCGCCTTAGCGGGGTACAATGAGCAGTTCTTC.

V gene TRBV20-1 combines with J gene TRBJ2-7; TRBD2 might be the D (6 bases). The CDR3 has 14 residues. Germline CDR1 DFQATT, CDR2 SNEGSKA (reference sequence). The V and J ends lost 1 base and 9 bases respectively, with 19 bases between them. The DNA of the CDR3 is TGCAGTGCTAGAGCGAGAGCGGGCATAGCCGGGCAGTACTTC. It specifies CSARARAGIAGQYF.